What follows describes a single TCR beta chain. These data originate in a study of blood T cell repertoires in COVID-19. Turning to the study itself: T cells, B-cell-depleted T cells, or PBMCs supplied cDNA or gDNA.

In the original analysis: From reference gene primer amplification, estimates of nucleated cell counts were derived. Sequencing was performed with immunoSEQ multiplex PCR; in TCRdb, only in-frame clones are kept and a portion is missing. V and J calls plus clone size are reproduced from that table; the DNA served to infer D and trimming. The sample consists of under 300,000 clones, roughly 80% of them appearing once. What was sequenced was peripheral blood. The clonotype originates from a woman aged 40 to 49 with active or convalescent COVID-19.

CDR3 in DNA: TGTGCCAGTTGCGACAGGGGCCGGGGAGAGACCCAGTACTTC. It codes for CASCDRGRGETQYF. The chain links TRBV25-1 to TRBJ2-5, with 8 bases that match TRBD1. Unmatched junction bases numbered 10, after V lost 9 bases and J lost 4 bases. Germline CDR1 reads MGHDK; CDR2 reads SYGVNS. The CDR3 is 14 residues long.